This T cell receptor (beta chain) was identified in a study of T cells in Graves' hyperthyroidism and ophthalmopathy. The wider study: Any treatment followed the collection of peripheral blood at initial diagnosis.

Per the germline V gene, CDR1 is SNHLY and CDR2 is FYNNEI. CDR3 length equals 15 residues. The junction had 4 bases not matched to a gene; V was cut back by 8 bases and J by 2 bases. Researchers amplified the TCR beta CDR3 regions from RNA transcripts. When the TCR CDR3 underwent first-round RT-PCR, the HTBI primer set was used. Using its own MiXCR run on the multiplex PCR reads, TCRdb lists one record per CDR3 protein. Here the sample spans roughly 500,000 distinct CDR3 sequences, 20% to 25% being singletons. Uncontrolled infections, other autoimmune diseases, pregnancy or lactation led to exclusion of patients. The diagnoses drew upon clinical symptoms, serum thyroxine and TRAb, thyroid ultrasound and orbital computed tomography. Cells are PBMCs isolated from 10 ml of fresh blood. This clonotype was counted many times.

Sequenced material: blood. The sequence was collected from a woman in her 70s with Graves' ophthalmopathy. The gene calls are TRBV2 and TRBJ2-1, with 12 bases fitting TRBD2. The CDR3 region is CASGSSGRAYNEQFF. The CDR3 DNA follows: TGTGCCAGCGGCTCTAGCGGGAGGGCCTACAATGAGCAGTTCTTC.